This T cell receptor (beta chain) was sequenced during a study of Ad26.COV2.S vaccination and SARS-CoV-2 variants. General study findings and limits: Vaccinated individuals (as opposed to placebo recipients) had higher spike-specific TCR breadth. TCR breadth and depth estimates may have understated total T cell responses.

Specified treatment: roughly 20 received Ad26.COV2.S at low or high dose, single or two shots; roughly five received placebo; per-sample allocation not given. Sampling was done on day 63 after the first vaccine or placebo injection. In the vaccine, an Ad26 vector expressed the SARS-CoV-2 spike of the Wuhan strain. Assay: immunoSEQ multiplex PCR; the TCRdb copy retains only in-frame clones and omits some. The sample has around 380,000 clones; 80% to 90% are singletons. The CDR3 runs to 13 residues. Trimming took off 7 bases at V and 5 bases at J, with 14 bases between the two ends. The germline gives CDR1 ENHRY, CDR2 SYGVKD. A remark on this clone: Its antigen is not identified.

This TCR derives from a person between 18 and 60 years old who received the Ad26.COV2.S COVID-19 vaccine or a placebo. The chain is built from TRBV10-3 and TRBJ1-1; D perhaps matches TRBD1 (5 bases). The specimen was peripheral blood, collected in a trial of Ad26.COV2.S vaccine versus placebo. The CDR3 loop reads CAIMGRGETEAFF. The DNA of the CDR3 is TGTGCCATCATGGGGCGGGGCGAGACTGAAGCTTTCTTT.